This T cell receptor beta chain was profiled in a study of early T cells in non-severe SARS-CoV-2 infection. Study as a whole: The sequenced material was bulk RNA from unsorted whole blood, and its chains were unpaired.

V lost 4 bases and J lost 5, with 17 bases in between. Looked up from germline, CDR1 is GTSNPN and CDR2 is SVGIG (reference sequence). The CDR3 covers 15 residues. Of note for this clonotype: Its antigen is currently unknown.

One entry per CDR3 protein results from TCRdb running MiXCR on the 5' RACE reads. The data show 61,000 or so distinct CDR3 sequences, more than 10% seen once. Study results and limitations: VDJdb matching skewed toward anti-spike CD8 responses, missing private and CD4 specificities.

The material was whole blood, obtained at baseline. The chain recombines TRBV30 with TRBJ2-2; maybe TRBD2 (5 bases). The receptor was isolated from an adult who was a healthcare worker with PCR-confirmed SARS-CoV-2 infection or an uninfected control (not recorded which). The donor label of this sample is uncertain. CDR3 residues: CAWTDPNWETGELFF. The CDR3 DNA reads TGTGCCTGGACGGACCCCAACTGGGAGACCGGGGAGCTGTTTTTT. Using reference TRBV30 and TRBJ2-2 for the parts outside the CDR3, the full variable domain is SQTIHQWPATLVQPVGSPLSLECTVEGTSNPNLYWYRQAAGRGLQLLFYSVGIGQISSEVPQNLSASRPQDRQFILSSKKLLLSDSGFYLCAWTDPNWETGELFFGEGSRLTVL.